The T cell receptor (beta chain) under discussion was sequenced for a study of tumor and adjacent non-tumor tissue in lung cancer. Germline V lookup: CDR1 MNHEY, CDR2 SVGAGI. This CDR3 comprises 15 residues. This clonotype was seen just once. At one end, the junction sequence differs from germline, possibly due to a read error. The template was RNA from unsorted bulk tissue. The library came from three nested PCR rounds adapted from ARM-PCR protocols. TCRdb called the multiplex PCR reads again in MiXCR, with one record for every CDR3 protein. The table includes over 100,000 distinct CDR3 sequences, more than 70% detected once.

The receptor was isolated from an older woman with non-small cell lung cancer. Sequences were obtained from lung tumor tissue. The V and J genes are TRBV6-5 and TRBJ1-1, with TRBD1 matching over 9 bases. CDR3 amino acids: CASSYSRQGGTETFF. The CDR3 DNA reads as TGTGCTAGCAGTTACTCCCGACAGGGGGGCACTGAAACTTTCTTT.